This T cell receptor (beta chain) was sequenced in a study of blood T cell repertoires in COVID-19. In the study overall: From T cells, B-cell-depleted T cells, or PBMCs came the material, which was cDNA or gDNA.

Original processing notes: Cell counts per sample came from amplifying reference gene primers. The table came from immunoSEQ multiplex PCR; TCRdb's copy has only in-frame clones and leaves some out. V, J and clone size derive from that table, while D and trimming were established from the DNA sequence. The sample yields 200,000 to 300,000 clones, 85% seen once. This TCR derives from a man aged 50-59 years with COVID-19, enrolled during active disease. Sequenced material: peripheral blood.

CDR3 bases: TGTGCCAGCAGTCGACAGGGTAGCAATCAGCCCCAGCATTTT. This translates into CASSRQGSNQPQHF. The chain uses TRBV7-2 and TRBJ1-5, with 7 nucleotides matching TRBD1. Trimming removed 6 bases from V and 0 bases from J; junction bases left unmatched: 2. Germline V gene data show CDR1 as SGHTA and CDR2 as FQGNSA. CDR3 size: 14 residues.